This paragraph reports one T cell receptor (beta chain). Its target antigen remains unknown. Base qualities are not provided; no much larger clone lies one nucleotide away. The time point tag for this specimen amounts to: around 4 weeks on oral tofacitinib. The sample's treatment or condition label is to be understood as: oral pan-JAK inhibitor, 5-10 mg twice daily. Peripheral blood and lesional scalp punch biopsies were obtained from patients with alopecia areata. PBMCs were isolated by density centrifugation and stained for CD3, CD4 and CD8, and CD4+ and CD8+ T cells were sorted on a FACSAria. The sample originates from a study of CD8+ T cells in alopecia areata listed by TCRdb under 2018. Notes on the research overall: The treated patients, all with moderate-to-severe alopecia areata, were enrolled in an open-label pilot trial of oral tofacitinib given at 5 to 10 mg twice daily. Patients stayed on tofacitinib for 6 to 18 months and then had 6 months of follow-up off drug so that delayed response and recurrence could be assessed. The SALT score, which quantifies the percentage of affected scalp surface area, was used to measure disease severity in treated patients. The study used high-throughput TCRbeta sequencing to examine T cell clonal expansion in alopecia areata, in both the C3H/HeJ mouse model and human patients. In humans, TCRbeta sequencing was performed on scalp tissue and on sorted CD4+ and CD8+ peripheral blood T cells from healthy controls and from patients with patchy or totalis/universalis alopecia areata. Tofacitinib-treated patients had biopsies at baseline and at 4 and 24 weeks of treatment, with a later scalp biopsy in several patients. Clonality in the scalp was compared among normal scalp (n=4), patchy alopecia areata scalp (n=8), and alopecia totalis/universalis scalp (n=8). RNA was extracted with the PAXgene miRNA kit for fixed scalp, the miRNeasy kit for PBMCs, and the RNeasy kit for mouse skin. Amplification of TCRbeta CDR3 regions was done by immunoSEQ multiplex PCR using 35 Vbeta forward primers and 13 Jbeta reverse primers. Overall results and qualifications from the work: Lesional scalp, especially in alopecia totalis/universalis, showed higher clonality and more expanded CD8+ clones than normal scalp, suggesting antigenic drive. During tofacitinib treatment, many expanded lesional clones stuck around in both scalp and blood, and this persistence may partly explain why relapse happens after treatment is stopped. Tofacitinib significantly decreased scalp clonality and the number of expanded CD8+ clones among the top 100 scalp clones. Shared TCR sequences between patients were less evident than in mice, which may be partly attributable to HLA diversity in the patient population. Unlike mouse skin, which is dominated by gammadelta T cells, normal human skin has resident alphabeta T cells that are also sequenced, and this complicates analysis of the scalp TCR repertoire. Because the treated cohort was small and included a single nonresponder, larger studies are needed to assess links between baseline CD8+ expansion and response.

Unmatched junction bases come to 6, with V trimmed by 6 bases and J by 4 bases. There are 13 amino acids in the CDR3, from cysteine to phenylalanine inclusive. Only the CDR3 DNA stays, 39 bases, in frame from base 1. CDR1 SGHRS and CDR2 YFSETQ were looked up in the germline V gene. Library prep was done by the immunoSEQ multiplex PCR assay. RNA was extracted from all samples and reverse transcribed into cDNA as template for TCR sequencing. SuperScript III was used to make first-strand cDNA, primed with a 2:1 mix of oligo-dT and random hexamers. A synthetic immune receptor repertoire was used to measure amplification bias, and any remaining bias was corrected computationally. The study's own analysis went as follows. Raw reads were preprocessed to remove errors, and CDR3 was defined by IMGT conventions from the conserved cysteine to phenylalanine. Clonality was computed by normalizing Shannon entropy by log2 of the number of productive unique TCRs and subtracting the result from 1. Whether scalp clones were CD4 or CD8 was inferred by matching scalp TCRbeta sequences against CD4 and CD8 repertoires sorted from blood. TCRdb's version of the immuneACCESS table is confined to in-frame rearrangements and falls short of the full clone set. An unresolved V gene accounts for under half of the shortfall where checked; the remainder is of unknown origin. D and trimming come from the DNA, and the V and J calls and clone size come from that table. This sample lists 100,000 to 150,000 clones; roughly 57% were detected once. The ten largest clones represent 5.7% of the sample.

The input for sequencing was CD4+ T cells sorted from blood, taken at week 4, from a patient treated with tofacitinib. Rearrangement joined TRBV5-1 to TRBJ2-5; TRBD2 fits 7 bases in the junction. The clonotype originates from a human donor with alopecia areata. The nucleotides are TGCGCCAGCAACACGGGGGAGGGAGAGACCCAGTACTTC. Translated, this is CASNTGEGETQYF.